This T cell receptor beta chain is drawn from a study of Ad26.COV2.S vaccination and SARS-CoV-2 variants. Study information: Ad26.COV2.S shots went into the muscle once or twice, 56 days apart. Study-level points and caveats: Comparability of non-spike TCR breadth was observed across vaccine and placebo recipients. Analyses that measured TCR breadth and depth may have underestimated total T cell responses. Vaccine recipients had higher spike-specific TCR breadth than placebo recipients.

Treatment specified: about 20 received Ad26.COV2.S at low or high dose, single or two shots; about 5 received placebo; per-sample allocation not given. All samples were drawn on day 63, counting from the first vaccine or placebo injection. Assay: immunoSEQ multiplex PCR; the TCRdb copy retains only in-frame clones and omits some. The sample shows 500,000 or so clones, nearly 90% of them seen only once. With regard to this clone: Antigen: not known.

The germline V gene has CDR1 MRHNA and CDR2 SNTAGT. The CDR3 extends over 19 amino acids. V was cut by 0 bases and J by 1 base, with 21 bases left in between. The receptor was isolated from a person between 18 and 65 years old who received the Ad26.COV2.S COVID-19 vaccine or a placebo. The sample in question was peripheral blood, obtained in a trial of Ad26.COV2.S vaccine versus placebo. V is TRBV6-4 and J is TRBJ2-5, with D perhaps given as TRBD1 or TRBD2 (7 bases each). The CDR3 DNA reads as TGTGCCAGCAGTGACTCGTGGGAGGGGGCTACTGGGGTCCAAGAGACCCAGTACTTC. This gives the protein CASSDSWEGATGVQETQYF.